What follows describes a single TCR beta chain. The data belong to a study of cytomegalovirus exposure and HLA in healthy donors. The overall study: Of several hundred genotyped donors, 81% grouped in the Caucasian-associated ancestry cluster.

The PCR was carried out with 60 Vbeta primers and 13 Jbeta primers. TCRdb's table, derived via immunoSEQ multiplex PCR, lists solely in-frame clones and lacks some. The data show approximately 140,000 clones, 55% to 70% seen once. CDR1 MGHRA and CDR2 YSYEKL come from the germline V gene. Trimming at V came to 1 base and at J to 6 bases, leaving 5 bases not matched to a gene. The CDR3 totals 17 residues. V gene TRBV4-1 combines with J gene TRBJ2-2; 13 nucleotides line up with TRBD2. The sequence was obtained from a woman aged 55-70 years in good health and CMV-seropositive. Material for sequencing was PBMCs. CDR3 sequence: CASSQGLAGGYAGELFF. CDR3 sequence (DNA): TGCGCCAGCAGCCAAGGACTAGCGGGAGGATATGCCGGGGAGCTGTTTTTT.